The rows below give T cell receptor beta chains drawn from one sample of a study of T cells in Graves' hyperthyroidism and ophthalmopathy. TCRdb processed the multiplex PCR reads anew with MiXCR; each CDR3 protein has one entry. Altogether about 640,000 distinct CDR3 sequences are present, about 20% being singletons, with the ten largest covering 30% to 40%. Material for sequencing was blood. Receptor source: a man aged 25-45 years with Graves' ophthalmopathy. CDR3s include the opening cysteine and the closing phenylalanine or tryptophan. The D gene is left open where the match is weak. Expanded clones get a size class; other rows say once, few or many, or leave the size out.

D gene	V gene	clone size	J gene	CDR3 protein	CDR3 DNA
TRBD2	TRBV12-3/TRBV12-4	.	TRBJ2-1	CASSLEMGGIFSYNEQFF	TGTGCCAGCAGTTTAGAAATGGGAGGGATCTTCTCCTACAATGAGCAGTTCTTC
TRBD1	TRBV7-9	.	TRBJ2-2	CASSVTGVLGTGELFF	TGTGCCAGCAGCGTTACAGGGGTATTGGGCACCGGGGAACTGTTTTTT
.	TRBV4-3	few	TRBJ2-7	CASSQDKGQQLKEQYF	TGCGCCAGCAGCCAAGATAAGGGCCAACAGCTTAAAGAGCAGTACTTC
TRBD2	TRBV7-2	many	TRBJ2-1	CASTSTSGSEQFF	TGTGCCAGCACATCGACTAGCGGGAGTGAGCAGTTCTTC
.	TRBV7-2	.	TRBJ2-5	CASQIRGAVPKETQYF	TGTGCCAGCCAGATCCGGGGGGCAGTCCCTAAAGAGACCCAGTACTTC
.	TRBV30	many	TRBJ1-1	CAWRYVAEAFF	TGTGCCTGGAGATACGTCGCTGAAGCTTTCTTT
.	TRBV6-5	.	TRBJ1-2	CASSYTQRANYGYTF	TGTGCCAGCAGTTACACACAGAGAGCTAACTATGGCTACACCTTC
.	TRBV28	many	TRBJ1-2	CASYSTTANYGYTF	TGTGCCAGCTACTCCACGACGGCTAACTATGGCTACACCTTC
.	TRBV7-9	.	TRBJ2-1	CASSLRASLAHTHNEQFF	TGTGCCAGCAGCTTAAGGGCTAGCCTAGCGCATACACACAATGAGCAGTTCTTC
.	TRBV28	many	TRBJ2-1	CASSLSPYHLQGTEQFF	TGTGCCAGCAGTTTATCACCCTATCACCTCCAGGGGACTGAGCAGTTCTTC
TRBD2	TRBV6-2/TRBV6-3	.	TRBJ2-2	CASSSTSGRAFGELFF	TGTGCCAGCAGTTCCACTAGCGGGAGGGCCTTCGGGGAGCTGTTTTTT
.	TRBV20-1	few	TRBJ2-1	CSARRGRDNEQFF	TGCAGTGCTAGGAGAGGCAGGGACAATGAGCAGTTCTTC
.	TRBV6-1	.	TRBJ1-1	CASSDLPGGKDTEAFF	TGTGCCAGCAGTGATCTACCGGGGGGGAAGGACACTGAAGCTTTCTTT
.	TRBV11-2	many	TRBJ2-1	CASSLEGLYNEQFF	TGTGCCAGCAGCTTAGAGGGCCTCTACAATGAGCAGTTCTTC
TRBD1	TRBV28	.	TRBJ1-6	CASRDRAYNSPLHF	TGTGCCAGCAGAGACAGGGCATATAATTCACCCCTCCACTTT
.	TRBV6-1	.	TRBJ2-7	CASSESPGSYEQYF	TGTGCCAGCAGTGAATCCCCTGGCAGCTACGAGCAGTACTTC
.	TRBV30	.	TRBJ1-4	CAWSGGLGEKLFF	TGTGCCTGGAGCGGAGGATTGGGTGAAAAACTGTTTTTT
TRBD1	TRBV3-1	many	TRBJ2-7	CASSQAGGYEQYF	TGTGCCAGCAGCCAAGCAGGGGGCTACGAGCAGTACTTC
.	TRBV5-1	.	TRBJ2-3	CASSEDWADTQYF	TGCGCCAGCAGTGAGGACTGGGCAGATACGCAGTATTTT
TRBD1	TRBV6-1	.	TRBJ2-3	CASSWGDGTGDTQYF	TGTGCCAGCAGTTGGGGGGACGGGACAGGGGATACGCAGTATTTT
TRBD2	TRBV30	few	TRBJ2-1	CAWSVPRLLPGGSYNEQFF	TGTGCCTGGAGTGTACCCCGTCTCCTTCCGGGAGGCTCCTACAATGAGCAGTTCTTC
TRBD2	TRBV20-1	few	TRBJ2-1	CSADTSGPDSEQFF	TGCAGTGCTGATACTAGCGGGCCCGACAGTGAGCAGTTCTTC
.	TRBV6-6	many	TRBJ1-3	CASSYSAGAGNTIYF	TGTGCCAGCAGTTACTCGGCAGGGGCTGGAAACACCATATATTTT
TRBD1	TRBV3-1	few	TRBJ1-2	CASSQVRQGYGYTF	TGTGCCAGCAGCCAAGTCCGACAGGGCTATGGCTACACCTTC
.	TRBV20-1	.	TRBJ2-6	CSANSGTVSGANVLTF	TGCAGTGCTAATTCGGGAACAGTCTCTGGGGCCAACGTCCTGACTTTC
.	TRBV6-4	.	TRBJ2-5	CASSPTPRVQETQYF	TGTGCCAGCAGTCCCACTCCGAGGGTCCAAGAGACCCAGTACTTC
TRBD1	TRBV7-9	.	TRBJ1-2	CASSSGHPGQYGYTF	TGTGCCAGCAGCTCCGGACACCCGGGACAGTATGGCTACACCTTC
.	TRBV15	few	TRBJ2-5	CAPRETQYF	TGTGCCCCCCGGGAGACCCAGTACTTC
.	TRBV11-2	many	TRBJ2-7	CASSLYGGGPYEQYF	TGTGCCAGCAGCTTATATGGGGGGGGGCCGTACGAGCAGTACTTC
TRBD2	TRBV20-1	.	TRBJ2-7	CSALGLAGEQYF	TGCAGTGCCCTCGGACTAGCGGGCGAGCAGTACTTC
TRBD2	TRBV5-1	many	TRBJ2-7	CASSSSREVDEQYF	TGCGCCAGCAGCAGCAGCCGGGAGGTCGACGAGCAGTACTTC
.	TRBV12-3/TRBV12-4	.	TRBJ2-7	CASQFTGDEQYF	TGTGCCAGCCAGTTCACCGGGGACGAGCAGTACTTC
.	TRBV27	.	TRBJ1-4	CASSFGGKLFF	TGTGCCAGCAGTTTCGGCGGAAAACTGTTTTTT
.	TRBV10-3	few	TRBJ2-5	CAISEPGGPQETQYF	TGTGCCATCAGTGAGCCCGGGGGGCCCCAGGAGACCCAGTACTTC
TRBD1	TRBV5-6	.	TRBJ2-7	CASSTTDRGYEQYF	TGTGCCAGCAGCACGACGGACAGGGGCTACGAGCAGTACTTC